This T cell receptor (beta chain) originates from a study of identical twins. V was pared by 4 bases and J by 0 bases, with 11 bases between. The CDR3 is 15 amino acids. Per germline, CDR1 MDHEN and CDR2 SYDVKM. Unique molecular identifiers were present on the cDNA, and a universal primer site came from template switching. Each CDR3 protein is one row after TCRdb ran MiXCR on the 5' RACE reads. The table lists 200,000 to 300,000 distinct CDR3 sequences, 10% of them singletons. This clonotype came up many times. The sample comprised memory T cells sorted from blood. This TCR came from a man aged 45-60 years in good health. The chain employs TRBV28 and TRBJ2-3, with D perhaps TRBD1 (5 bases). CDR3 residues: CASSSQTVSTDTQYF. The CDR3 DNA follows: TGTGCCAGCAGTTCCCAGACAGTTAGCACAGATACGCAGTATTTT.